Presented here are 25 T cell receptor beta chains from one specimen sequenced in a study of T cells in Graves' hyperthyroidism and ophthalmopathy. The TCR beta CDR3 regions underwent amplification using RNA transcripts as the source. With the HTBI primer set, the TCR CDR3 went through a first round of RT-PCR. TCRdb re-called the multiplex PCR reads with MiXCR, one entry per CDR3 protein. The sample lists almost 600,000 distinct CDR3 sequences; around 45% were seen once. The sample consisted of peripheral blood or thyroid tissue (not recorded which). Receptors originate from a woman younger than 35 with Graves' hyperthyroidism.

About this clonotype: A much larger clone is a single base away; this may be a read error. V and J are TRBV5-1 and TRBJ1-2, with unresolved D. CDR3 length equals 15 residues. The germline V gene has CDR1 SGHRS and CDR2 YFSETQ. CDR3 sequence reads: CASSLRGIANYGYSF. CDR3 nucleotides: TGCGCCAGCAGCTTGAGAGGGATAGCTAACTATGGCTACAGCTTC. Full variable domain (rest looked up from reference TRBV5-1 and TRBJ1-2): KAGVTQTPRYLIKTRGQQVTLSCSPISGHRSVSWYQQTPGQGLQFLFEYFSETQRNKGNFPGRFSGRQFSNSRSEMNVSTLELGDSALYLCASSLRGIANYGYSFGSGTRLTVV.

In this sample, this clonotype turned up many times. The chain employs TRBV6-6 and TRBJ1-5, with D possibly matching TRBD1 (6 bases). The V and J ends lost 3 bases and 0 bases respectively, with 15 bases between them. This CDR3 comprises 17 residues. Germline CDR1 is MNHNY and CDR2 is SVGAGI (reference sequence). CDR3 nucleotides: TGTGCCAGCAGTTATGTGGGGGGACAAAATAGCAATCAGCCCCAGCATTTT. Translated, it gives CASSYVGGQNSNQPQHF.

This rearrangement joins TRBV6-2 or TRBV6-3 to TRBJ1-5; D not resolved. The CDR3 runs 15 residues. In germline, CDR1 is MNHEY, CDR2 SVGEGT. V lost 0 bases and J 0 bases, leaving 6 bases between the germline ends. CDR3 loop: CASSYSETSNQPQHF. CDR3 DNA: TGTGCCAGCAGTTACTCGGAGACTAGCAATCAGCCCCAGCATTTT.

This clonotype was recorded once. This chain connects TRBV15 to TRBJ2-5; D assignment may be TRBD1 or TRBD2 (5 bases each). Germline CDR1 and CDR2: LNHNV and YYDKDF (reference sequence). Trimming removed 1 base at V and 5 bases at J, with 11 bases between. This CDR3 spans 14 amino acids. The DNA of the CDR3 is TGTGCCACCAGCAGAGGGACACAGCGGGAGACCCAGTACTTC. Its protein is CATSRGTQRETQYF.

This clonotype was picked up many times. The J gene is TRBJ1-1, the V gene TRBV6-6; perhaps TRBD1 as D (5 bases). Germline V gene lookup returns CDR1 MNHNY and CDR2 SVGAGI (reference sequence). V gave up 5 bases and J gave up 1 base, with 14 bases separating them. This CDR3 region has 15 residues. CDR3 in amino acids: CASSPLPGPNTEAFF. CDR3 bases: TGTGCCAGCAGTCCCCTCCCGGGACCGAACACTGAAGCTTTCTTT.

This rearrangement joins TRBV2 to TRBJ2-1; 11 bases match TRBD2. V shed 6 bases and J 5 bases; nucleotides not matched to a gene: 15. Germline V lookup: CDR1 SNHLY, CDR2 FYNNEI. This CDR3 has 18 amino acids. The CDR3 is CASRAQPSSGRTHNEQFF. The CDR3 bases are TGTGCCAGCAGGGCCCAACCTTCTAGCGGGAGGACCCACAATGAGCAGTTCTTC.

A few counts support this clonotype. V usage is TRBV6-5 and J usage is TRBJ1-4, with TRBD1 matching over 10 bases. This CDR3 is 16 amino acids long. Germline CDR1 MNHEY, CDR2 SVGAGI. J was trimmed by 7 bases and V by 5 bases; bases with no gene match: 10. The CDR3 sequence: CASSEFGTGAREKLFF. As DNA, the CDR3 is TGTGCCAGCAGTGAATTCGGGACAGGGGCTCGTGAAAAACTGTTTTTT.

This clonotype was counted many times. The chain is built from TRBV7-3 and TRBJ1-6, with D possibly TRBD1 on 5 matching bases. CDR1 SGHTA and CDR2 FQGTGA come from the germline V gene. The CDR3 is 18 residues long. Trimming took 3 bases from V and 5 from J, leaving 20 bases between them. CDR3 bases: TGTGCCAGCAGCTTTGTGGGGCTCCGCTCGCTCGATAATTCACCCCTCCACTTT. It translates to CASSFVGLRSLDNSPLHF.

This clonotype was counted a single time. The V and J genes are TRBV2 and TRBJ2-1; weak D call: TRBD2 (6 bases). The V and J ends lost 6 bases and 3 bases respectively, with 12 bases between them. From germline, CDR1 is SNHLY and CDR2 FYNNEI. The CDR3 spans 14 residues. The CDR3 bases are TGTGCCAGCAGGGGCACTAGCAGCTACAATGAGCAGTTCTTC. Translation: CASRGTSSYNEQFF.

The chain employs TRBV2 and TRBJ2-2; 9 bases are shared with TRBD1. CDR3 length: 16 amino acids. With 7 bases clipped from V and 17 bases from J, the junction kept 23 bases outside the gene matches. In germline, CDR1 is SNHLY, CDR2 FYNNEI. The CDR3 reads CASTNPGQGTPGSCFF. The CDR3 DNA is TGTGCCAGCACCAATCCGGGACAGGGAACACCGGGGAGCTGCTTTTTT.

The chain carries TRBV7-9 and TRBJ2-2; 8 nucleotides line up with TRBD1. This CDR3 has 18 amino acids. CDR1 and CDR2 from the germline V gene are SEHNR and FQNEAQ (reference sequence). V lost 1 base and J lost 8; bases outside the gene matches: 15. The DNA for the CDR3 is TGTGCCAGCAGCTTAGGTATCGGCTACGGACAGGGTAAAGGGGAGCTGTTTTTT. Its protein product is CASSLGIGYGQGKGELFF.

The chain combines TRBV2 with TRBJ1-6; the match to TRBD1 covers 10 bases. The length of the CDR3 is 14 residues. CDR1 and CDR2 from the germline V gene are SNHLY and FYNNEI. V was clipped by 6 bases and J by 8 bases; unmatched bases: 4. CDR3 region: CASRGDRGDSPLHF. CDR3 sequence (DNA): TGTGCCAGCAGGGGGGACAGGGGAGATTCACCCCTCCACTTT.

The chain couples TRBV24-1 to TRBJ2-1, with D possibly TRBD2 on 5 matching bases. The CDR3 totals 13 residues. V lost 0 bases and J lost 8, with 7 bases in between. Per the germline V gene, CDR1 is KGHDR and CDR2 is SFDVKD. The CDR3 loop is CATSDLSGDEQFF. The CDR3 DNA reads TGTGCCACCAGTGATTTGAGCGGAGATGAGCAGTTCTTC.

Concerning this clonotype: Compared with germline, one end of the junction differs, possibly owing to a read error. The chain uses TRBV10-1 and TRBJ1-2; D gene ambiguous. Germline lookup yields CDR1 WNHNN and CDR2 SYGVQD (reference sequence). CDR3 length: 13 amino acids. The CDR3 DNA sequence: TGTGCCTGGAGTGACGTACTTAACTATGGCTACACCTTC. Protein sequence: CAWSDVLNYGYTF.

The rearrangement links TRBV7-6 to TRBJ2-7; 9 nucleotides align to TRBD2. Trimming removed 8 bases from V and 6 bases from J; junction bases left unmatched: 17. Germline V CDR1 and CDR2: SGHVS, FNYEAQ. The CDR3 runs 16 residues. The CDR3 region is CASSPPGIAGVREQYF. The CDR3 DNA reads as TGTGCCAGCTCACCACCGGGGATAGCGGGAGTTCGCGAGCAGTACTTC.

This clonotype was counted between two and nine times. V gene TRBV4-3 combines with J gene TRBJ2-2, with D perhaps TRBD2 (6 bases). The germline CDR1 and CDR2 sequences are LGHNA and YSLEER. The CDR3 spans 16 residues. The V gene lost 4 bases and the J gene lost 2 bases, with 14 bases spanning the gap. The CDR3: CASSRSRDSNTGELFF. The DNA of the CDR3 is TGCGCCAGCAGCCGAAGCCGGGACTCTAACACCGGGGAGCTGTTTTTT.

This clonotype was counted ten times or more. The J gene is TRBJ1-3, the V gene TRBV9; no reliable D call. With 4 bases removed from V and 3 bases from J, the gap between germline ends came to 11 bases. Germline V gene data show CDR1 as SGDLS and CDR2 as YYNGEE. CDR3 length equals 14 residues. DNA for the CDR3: TGTGCCAGCAGCCCGGCCGGCTTTGGAAACACCATATATTTT. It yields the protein CASSPAGFGNTIYF.

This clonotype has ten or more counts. The CDR3: CASSDTLRGEAFF. The CDR3 DNA reads TGTGCCAGCAGTGATACCCTCAGGGGAGAGGCTTTCTTT. The chain has TRBV25-1 and TRBJ1-1; D possibly corresponds to TRBD1 (6 bases). Germline values: CDR1 MGHDK, CDR2 SYGVNS. The length of the CDR3 is 13 residues. V was trimmed by 3 bases and J by 11 bases, leaving 16 bases between them.

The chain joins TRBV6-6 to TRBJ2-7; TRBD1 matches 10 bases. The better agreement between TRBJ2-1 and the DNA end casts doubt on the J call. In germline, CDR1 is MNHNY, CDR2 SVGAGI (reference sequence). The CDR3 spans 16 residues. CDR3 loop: CASSRPGTGAYNEQFF. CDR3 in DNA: TGTGCCAGCAGTAGACCCGGGACAGGGGCCTACAATGAGCAGTTCTTC.

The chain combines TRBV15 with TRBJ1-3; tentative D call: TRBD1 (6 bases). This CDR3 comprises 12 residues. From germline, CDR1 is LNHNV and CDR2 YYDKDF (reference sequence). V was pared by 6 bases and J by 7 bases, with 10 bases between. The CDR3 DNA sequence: TGTGCCACCAGTGAACAGGGCAACACCATATATTTT. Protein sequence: CATSEQGNTIYF.

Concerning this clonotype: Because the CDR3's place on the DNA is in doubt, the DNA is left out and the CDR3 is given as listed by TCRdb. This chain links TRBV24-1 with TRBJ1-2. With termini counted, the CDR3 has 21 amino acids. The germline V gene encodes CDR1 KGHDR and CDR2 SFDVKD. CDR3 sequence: CATSDTGLAGDEQFFGYGYTF.

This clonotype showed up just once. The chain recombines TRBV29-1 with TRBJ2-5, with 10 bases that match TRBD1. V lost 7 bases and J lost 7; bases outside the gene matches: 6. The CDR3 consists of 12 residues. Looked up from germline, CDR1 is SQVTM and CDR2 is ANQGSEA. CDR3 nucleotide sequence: TGCAGCGCCGGACAGGGGGGAGGGACCCAGTACTTC. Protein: CSAGQGGGTQYF.

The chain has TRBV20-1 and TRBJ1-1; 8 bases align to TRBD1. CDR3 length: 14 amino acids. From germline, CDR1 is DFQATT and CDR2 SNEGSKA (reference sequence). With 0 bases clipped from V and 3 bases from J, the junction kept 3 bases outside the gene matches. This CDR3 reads CSARDRGLDTEAFF. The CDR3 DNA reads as TGCAGTGCTAGAGACAGGGGGCTAGACACTGAAGCTTTCTTT.

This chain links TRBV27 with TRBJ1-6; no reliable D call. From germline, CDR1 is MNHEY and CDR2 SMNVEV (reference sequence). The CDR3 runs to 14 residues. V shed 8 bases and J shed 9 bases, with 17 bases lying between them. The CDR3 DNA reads TGTGCCAGCCGCACAGATACAAGGAGTTCACCCCTCCACTTT. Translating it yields CASRTDTRSSPLHF.

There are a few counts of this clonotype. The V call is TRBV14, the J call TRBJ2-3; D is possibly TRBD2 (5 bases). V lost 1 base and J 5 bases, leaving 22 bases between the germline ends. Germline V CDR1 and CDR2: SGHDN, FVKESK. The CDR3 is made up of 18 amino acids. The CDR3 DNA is TGTGCCAGCAGCCAAGGCCCTGCGAGGGCGGGTCCCCAAGATACGCAGTATTTT. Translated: CASSQGPARAGPQDTQYF.